This T cell receptor (beta chain) was sequenced for a study of blood T cell repertoires in COVID-19. Seattle's cohort entered during active infection and was followed longitudinally. As processed by the authors: The authors estimated nucleated cell counts from reference gene primer amplification. TCRdb's copy holds only in-frame clones and misses some; the assay was immunoSEQ multiplex PCR. V, J and clone size derive from that table, while D and trimming were established from the DNA sequence. The sample lists roughly 320,000 clones; under 90% were seen once. The TCR sequence derives from a woman in her twenties or thirties with COVID-19, enrolled during active disease. Input material: peripheral blood.

The CDR3 coding sequence is TGTGCCAGCAGCAAAGACAGGGGGGAAGAGACCCAGTACTTC. It encodes CASSKDRGEETQYF. The chain has TRBV2 and TRBJ2-5, with TRBD1 matching 9 bases. Germline assignment: CDR1 SNHLY and CDR2 FYNNEI. The junction had 5 bases not matched to a gene; V was cut back by 6 bases and J by 3 bases. This CDR3 has 14 residues.